The clone carrying this T cell receptor (beta chain) was observed a handful of times. Antigen: not known. These data come from a study of regulatory T cells in long-lasting Graves disease. Study-level findings and limits: Persistent patients had a count of shared public clonotypes (roughly 2,500) that exceeded that of new patients (approximately 1,000). Newly diagnosed Graves' patients exceeded persistent ones in TCR diversity. Having only a small sample size may have limited accuracy.

Indicated time point: persistent/refractory GD, antithyroid drugs over 5 years with positive TRAb. PBMC-extracted RNA yielded the TCR library. Arm-PCR of CDR3 regions and iRepertoire HTBI primers were used to build TCR beta libraries. One entry per CDR3 protein, called by TCRdb with MiXCR from the multiplex PCR reads. The table shows under 450,000 distinct CDR3 sequences, with 20% to 30% occurring only once. The germline V and J ends were trimmed by 3 bases and 7 bases, with 4 bases remaining between them. The germline V gene has CDR1 MNHGY and CDR2 SVAAGI. The CDR3 contains 11 residues. The clonotype originates from a female donor with Graves disease. The material sequenced was peripheral blood mononuclear cells (PBMCs), taken when the disease was refractory, from a patient treated with antithyroid drugs. The chain employs TRBV6-9 and TRBJ2-4, with unresolved D. The CDR3 reads CASSYGNIQYF. The CDR3 nucleotides read TGTGCCAGCAGTTACGGGAACATTCAGTACTTC.